This T cell receptor beta chain appears in the sequencing data of a study of T cell clonotyping in hematopoietic cell transplantation (dated by TCRdb to the early 2020s). Study-level background: Recipient samples taken before transplant were collected after cytoreduction. In the study, around 140 blood samples were gathered from approximately 33 consecutive transplant recipients and their related donors. Recruitment of patients was conducted between 2015 and January 2017, and follow-up was continued until late 2020 or death. General conclusions and limits of the study: Sample size was limited, and cells were not sorted, so CD4 and CD8 repertoire contributions could not be separated. A decrease in recipient TCR diversity was observed after transplant, and a progressive increase in pathologically expanded clonotypes was seen from day 30 to day 180. Recipient repertoires showed only a small fraction of overlap with donor repertoires, and over 95% appeared de novo at the given depth. Broader posttransplant TCR repertoire diversity was predicted by donor and pretransplant recipient Inverse Simpson Index values.

With the immunoSEQ assay, which is a bias-controlled multiplex PCR relying on V- and J-specific primers, TCR beta CDR3 regions were amplified from genomic DNA. A second PCR step added a proprietary barcode and Illumina adapter sequences to the CDR3 amplicons. An Illumina MiSeq instrument was used for sequencing of the CDR3 libraries. Per the source publication's procedure: Export and quality control were performed with immunoSEQ Analyzer 3.0, and downstream analyses were performed with R Bioconductor and Immunarch. Only productive rearrangements in the normalized downsampled data set were used to calculate repertoire metrics. Clonotypes larger than 5 templates in the normalized cohort were defined as pathologically expanded. Repertoire diversity was measured with the Inverse Simpson Index. The non-normalized data set was used for CMV-specificity analyses so that all clonotypes could be captured. Sourced from immuneACCESS, this table was stored by TCRdb with only in-frame sequences that have V and J called. A share of the clones is absent; for the studies checked, an unresolved V gene accounts for under half, and the remainder has no known explanation. That table is the source of V, J and clone size, and D and trimming were worked out from the DNA. The sample yields around 37,000 clones; 85% were counted once. The top ten clonotypes cover approximately 2.9% of the sample.

The intended sense of this specimen's time point label: recipient sample about 28 days before transplant, after cytoreduction. Recipient blood was collected about 28 days before transplant and at days 30, 100 and 180 after transplant. Using Nuclei Lysis Solution, genomic DNA was extracted from unfractionated peripheral blood mononuclear cells that were either fresh or cryopreserved. Only one count was recorded for this clone. Its antigen is still unknown. Base qualities are missing; no much larger clone stands one base away. Germline trimming amounts to 8 bases on V and 0 bases on J, with 11 as the count of junction bases outside the gene matches. CDR1 and CDR2, per the germline V gene (reference sequence), are SEHNR and FQNEAQ. Including cysteine and phenylalanine, the CDR3 has 17 amino acids. This entry keeps only the CDR3 DNA: 51 bases, framed from base 1.

This specimen was peripheral blood mononuclear cells, taken before stem cell transplant. The sequence is built from TRBV7-9 and TRBJ2-2; 8 nucleotides in the junction match TRBD1. This sequence was found in a man aged 55 to 70 with acute myeloid leukemia. Some clones in this sample may be carry-over from other donors' samples. The DNA reads TGTGCCAGCGACCCGGACAGGGATATACCGAACACCGGGGAGCTGTTTTTT. This sequence encodes CASDPDRDIPNTGELFF.